This T cell receptor (beta chain) came from a study of spatial heterogeneity in lung cancer. As for the study in general: Where they were available, follow-up PBMC samples were sequenced, at a median of about 22 months after resection. Study-wide findings and caveats: Tumor TCRs that were ubiquitous and expanded showed up in blood more at resection than follow-up.

The time point: blood at routine non-recurrence follow-up after resection. TCRs were sequenced from unsorted whole RNA of tumor, nontumor lung or PBMC. Germline V gene sequence: CDR1 MNHEY, CDR2 SVGAGI. The CDR3 is made up of 15 amino acids. V was shortened by 5 bases and J by 1 base, with 13 bases between the two germline ends. TCRdb processed the 5' RACE reads anew with MiXCR; each CDR3 protein has one entry. The sample yields tens of thousands of distinct CDR3 sequences, approximately 10% seen once. This clonotype was seen more than once but under ten times. Its antigen is unidentified. This TCR derives from a male donor with early-stage non-small cell lung cancer. This chain links TRBV6-5 with TRBJ2-3; D uncertain. Specimen: PBMCs, collected at follow-up. Here the CDR3 reads CASSRTAWGTDTQYF. Written as DNA, the CDR3 is TGTGCCAGCAGTCGCACCGCCTGGGGCACAGATACGCAGTATTTT.